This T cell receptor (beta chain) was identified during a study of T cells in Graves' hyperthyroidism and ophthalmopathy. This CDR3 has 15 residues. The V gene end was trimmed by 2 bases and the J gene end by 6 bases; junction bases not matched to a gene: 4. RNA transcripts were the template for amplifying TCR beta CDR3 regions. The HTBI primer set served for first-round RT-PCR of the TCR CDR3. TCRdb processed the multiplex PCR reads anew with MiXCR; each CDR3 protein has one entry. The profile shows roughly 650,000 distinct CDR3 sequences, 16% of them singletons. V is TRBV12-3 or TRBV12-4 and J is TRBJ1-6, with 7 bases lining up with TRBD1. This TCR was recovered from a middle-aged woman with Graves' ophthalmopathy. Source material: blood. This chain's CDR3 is CASSLSQGGNSPLHF. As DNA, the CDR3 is TGTGCCAGCAGTTTATCGCAGGGGGGTAATTCACCCCTCCACTTT.